This TCR beta chain emerged from a study of blood T cell repertoires in COVID-19 (TCRdb year 2020). Background on the whole study: Samples from collaborators originated in the United States, Italy and Spain and spanned both the acute and convalescent phases of COVID-19. The prospective study material was composed of cDNA or gDNA derived from T cells, B-cell-depleted T cells, or PBMCs. Subjects who had been exposed to COVID-19, were actively infected with it, or had recovered from it provided the deeply sampled blood TCRbeta repertoires that made up the dataset. A freely available public database, intended as a resource for researchers studying the immune response to SARS-CoV-2, is where the repertoires were released. The samples were drawn from the first 160 participants of the ongoing ImmuneRACE study and from 1,200 or so subjects provided by 6 global collaborators. The sample metadata nearly always contained a de-identified subject ID, COVID-19 status, age in years and sex. Where available, HLA class I and class II types were obtained from metadata supplied by the sample provider rather than from assay-based typing.

V loses 5 bases at its end and J loses 2 bases; junction bases beyond the gene matches: 7. CDR1 is given as SGHVS and CDR2 as FNYEAQ, both from the germline V gene. The CDR3, from cysteine to phenylalanine, totals 16 residues. The only DNA kept is the CDR3, 48 bases in frame from the first base. Participants in the prospective study were enrolled through a virtual design, were aged 18 to 89 years, and lived in 24 United States geographic areas. To assign participants to cohorts, the prospective study relied on clinical history that participants themselves reported in a screening survey and a study questionnaire. Exposed participants had been in contact with someone with a PCR-confirmed or clinician-diagnosed COVID-19 case within 2 weeks of study entry. In the prospective study, mobile phlebotomists collected whole blood, serum and a nasopharyngeal or oropharyngeal swab from each participant. Additional blood draws and questionnaires over an approximately two-month period could optionally be provided by prospective study participants. Before DNA extraction, prospective study blood samples were shipped either frozen or at room temperature.

Summary of the overall study and its limitations: The amount of clinical and demographic metadata varied by source and participant and was provided uncurated.

The immunoSEQ Assay, a bias-controlled multiplex PCR, was used to amplify TCRbeta CDR3 regions from genomic DNA. Regarding the original processing steps: Nucleated cell counts per sample were estimated from amplification of reference gene primers within the assay. To quantify the absolute abundance of each unique TCRbeta CDR3 rearrangement, sequence reads were collapsed and filtered. Productive Simpson clonality was computed per sample as the square root of Simpson's diversity index over productive rearrangements. The source is immuneACCESS, and TCRdb retained only in-frame sequences with V and J called. Part of the clones is not carried over; for the studies checked, unresolved V genes explain less than half of this, and the remainder is unexplained. D and trimming come from the DNA, and the V and J calls and clone size come from that table. Here the sample has some 360,000 clones; roughly 90% occur a single time. The top ten clones comprise 0.95% to 1.1% of the sample.

With regard to this clone: Its recognized antigen is unknown. It has no much larger one-base neighbor in the sample; base qualities were not kept.

This clonotype was sampled from a woman aged 30 to 39 who had been exposed to COVID-19. This sequence uses TRBV7-6 and TRBJ2-3; TRBD2 fits 10 bases in the junction. Sequencing was performed on PBMCs or T cells enriched from blood (not recorded which). CDR3 protein: CASSGIAGGLTDTQYF. The DNA sequence is TGTGCCAGCAGCGGGATAGCGGGAGGACTCACAGATACGCAGTATTTT. The CDR3, completed at both ends by the reference TRBV7-6 and TRBJ2-3 genes, gives the full variable domain GAGVSQSPRYKVTKRGQDVALRCDPISGHVSLYWYRQALGQGPEFLTYFNYEAQQDKSGLPNDRFSAERPEGSISTLTIQRTEQRDSAMYRCASSGIAGGLTDTQYFGPGTRLTVL.